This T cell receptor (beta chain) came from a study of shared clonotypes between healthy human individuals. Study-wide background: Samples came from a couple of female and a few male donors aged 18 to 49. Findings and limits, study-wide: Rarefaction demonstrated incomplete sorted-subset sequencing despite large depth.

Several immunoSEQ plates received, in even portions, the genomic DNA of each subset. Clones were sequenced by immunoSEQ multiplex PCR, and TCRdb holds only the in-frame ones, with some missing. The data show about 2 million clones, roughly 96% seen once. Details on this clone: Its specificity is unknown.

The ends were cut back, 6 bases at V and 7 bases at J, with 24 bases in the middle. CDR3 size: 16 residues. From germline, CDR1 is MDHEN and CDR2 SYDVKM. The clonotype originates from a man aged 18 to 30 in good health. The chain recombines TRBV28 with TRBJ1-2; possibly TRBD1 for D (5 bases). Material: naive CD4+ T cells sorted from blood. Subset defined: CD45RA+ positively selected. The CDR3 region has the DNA TGTGCCAGCAGCCCTAAACCGGGACGGGGGGGGTCTGGCTACACCTTC. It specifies CASSPKPGRGGSGYTF.